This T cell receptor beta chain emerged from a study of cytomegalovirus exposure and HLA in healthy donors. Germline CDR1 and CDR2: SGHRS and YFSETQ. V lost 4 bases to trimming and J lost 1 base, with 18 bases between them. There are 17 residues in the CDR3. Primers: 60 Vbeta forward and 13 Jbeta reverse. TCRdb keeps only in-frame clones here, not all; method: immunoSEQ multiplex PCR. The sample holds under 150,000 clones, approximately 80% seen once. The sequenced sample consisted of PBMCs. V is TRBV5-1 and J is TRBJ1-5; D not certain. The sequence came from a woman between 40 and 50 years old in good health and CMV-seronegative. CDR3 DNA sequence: TGCGCCAGCAGCCCAGACCCGTGGGCGAAGAGCAATCAGCCCCAGCATTTT. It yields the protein CASSPDPWAKSNQPQHF.